These 30 T cell receptor beta chains were all obtained from the same sample, sequenced in a study of CD8 T cells in ankylosing spondylitis. From the 5' RACE reads, TCRdb called clonotypes with MiXCR, one entry per CDR3 protein. Among some 46,000 distinct CDR3 sequences, 9.5% to 12% were seen once, and the ten largest hold over 1.1%. Input material: blood, either unsorted or a sorted T cell fraction (not recorded which). All receptors come from a male donor with ankylosing spondylitis or in good health (not recorded which).

In its sample, this clonotype was seen a few times. The chain joins TRBV7-9 to TRBJ2-3; tentatively, D is TRBD2 (6 bases). The germline gives CDR1 SEHNR, CDR2 FQNEAQ (reference sequence). V lost 1 base to trimming and J lost 6 bases, with 20 bases between them. This CDR3 contains 17 residues. The DNA for the CDR3 is TGTGCCAGCAGCTTAGTTTCGGGGGTCTACAGCGGCGATACGCAGTATTTT. This codes for CASSLVSGVYSGDTQYF.

Of note for this clonotype: A read error may explain this, as a much larger clone is one base away. The CDR3 loop is CSVGDTNYEQYF. DNA for the CDR3: TGCAGCGTCGGCGACACGAACTACGAGCAGTACTTC. The chain is built from TRBV29-1 and TRBJ2-7; D is ambiguous. The V end was cut by 6 bases, the J end by 3 bases, with 12 bases between. Germline values: CDR1 SQVTM, CDR2 ANQGSEA. The CDR3 is 12 amino acids.

The chain recombines TRBV5-1 with TRBJ2-7, with TRBD1 identical over 7 bases. CDR1 and CDR2 (germline): SGHRS, YFSETQ. The trim removed 3 bases at V and 3 bases at J, leaving 9 bases unmatched. The CDR3 runs to 15 residues. CDR3 coding DNA: TGCGCCAGCAGCTACTGGACAGGCCCTAACTACGAGCAGTACTTC. Its translation: CASSYWTGPNYEQYF.

This clonotype was seen many times. V gene TRBV5-1 combines with J gene TRBJ2-1; 11 positions match TRBD1. V trimming: 4 bases; J trimming: 8 bases; junction bases outside the gene matches: 8. This CDR3 has 15 amino acids. CDR1 is SGHRS and CDR2 is YFSETQ in the germline V gene. Written as DNA, the CDR3 is TGCGCCAGCAGCCCCACCGGACAGGGGGCTTATGAGCAGTTCTTC. Translated: CASSPTGQGAYEQFF. Full variable domain (rest looked up from reference TRBV5-1 and TRBJ2-1): KAGVTQTPRYLIKTRGQQVTLSCSPISGHRSVSWYQQTPGQGLQFLFEYFSETQRNKGNFPGRFSGRQFSNSRSEMNVSTLELGDSALYLCASSPTGQGAYEQFFGPGTRLTVL.

This clonotype came up many times. V usage is TRBV12-3 or TRBV12-4 and J usage is TRBJ1-4; TRBD1 agrees at 7 bases. The ends lost 3 bases at V and 2 bases at J; junction bases unmatched: 9. The CDR3 has 17 amino acids. CDR3 sequence reads: CASSFFGPGQTNEKLFF. CDR3 nucleotide sequence: TGTGCCAGCAGTTTTTTCGGACCGGGACAGACTAATGAAAAACTGTTTTTT.

The rearrangement links TRBV12-3 or TRBV12-4 to TRBJ2-3, with 12 bases aligning to TRBD2. The CDR3 is made up of 15 amino acids. V was clipped by 4 bases and J by 4 bases; unmatched bases: 3. For the CDR3, the DNA is TGTGCCAGCAGTTCCAGGACTAGCGGGGCAGATACGCAGTATTTT. Translation: CASSSRTSGADTQYF.

This clonotype was picked up many times. The chain carries TRBV5-5 and TRBJ1-3; 9 nucleotides match TRBD1. Unmatched junction bases numbered 2, after V lost 4 bases and J lost 0 bases. Germline V gene lookup returns CDR1 SGHKS and CDR2 YYEKEE (reference sequence). The length of the CDR3 is 15 residues. DNA of the CDR3: TGTGCCAGCAGCACAGGGGGCCGCTCTGGAAACACCATATATTTT. This sequence encodes CASSTGGRSGNTIYF.

This clonotype is medium-sized. The chain combines TRBV28 with TRBJ2-3, with 8 bases lining up with TRBD2. V shed 8 bases, J shed 4 bases, and the junction held 8 bases outside the gene matches. This CDR3 has 14 residues. CDR1 and CDR2 from the germline V gene are MDHEN and SYDVKM. CDR3 DNA sequence: TGTGCCAGCGCGGGGGGCGTATTCCCAGATACGCAGTATTTT. Translating it yields CASAGGVFPDTQYF.

In this sample, this clonotype turned up a few times. At one end the junction does not follow the germline gene, possibly because of a read error. The rearrangement joins TRBV20-1 to TRBJ2-7; D is possibly TRBD1 (6 bases). CDR1 DFQATT and CDR2 SNEGSKA come from the germline V gene (reference sequence). The CDR3 has 15 amino acids. The CDR3 coding sequence is TGCTGTGCTAGCTCTGGGGGACAATTGGCCTACGAGCAGTACTTC. This gives the protein CCASSGGQLAYEQYF.

The chain uses TRBV7-2 and TRBJ1-4; TRBD1 matches 9 bases. The germline CDR1 and CDR2 sequences are SGHTA and FQGNSA. The CDR3 loop spans 15 amino acids. J gave up 6 bases and V 5 bases, and 7 bases lay outside the gene matches. The CDR3 region has the DNA TGTGCCAGCAGCAGTGAAGGGACAGGGCATGAAAAACTGTTTTTT. It translates to CASSSEGTGHEKLFF.

This clonotype appeared once. The chain uses TRBV7-2 and TRBJ1-2; 8 bases are shared with TRBD1. The CDR3 is 14 amino acids. After removal of 3 bases from V and 8 bases from J, the junction contained 8 bases not matched to a gene. Germline-derived CDR1 and CDR2 are SGHTA and FQGNSA. The CDR3 DNA reads as TGTGCCAGCAGCTTTAGGCCAGGGGGCGAAGGCTACACCTTC. As protein: CASSFRPGGEGYTF.

Ten or more counts support this clonotype. CDR3 sequence: CSAPGDRGHTDTQYF. In nucleotides, the CDR3 is TGCAGTGCCCCCGGTGACAGGGGGCACACAGATACGCAGTATTTT. The chain recombines TRBV20-1 with TRBJ2-3; 10 nucleotides match TRBD1. Trimming cost V 6 bases and J 2 bases; bases outside gene matches: 8. CDR1 DFQATT and CDR2 SNEGSKA come from the germline V gene (reference sequence). The CDR3 totals 15 residues.

As to this clonotype: A read error is possible here, since a much larger clone lies one base away. This chain links TRBV12-3 or TRBV12-4 with TRBJ1-5; possible D gene TRBD1, 5 bases. The CDR3 has 14 amino acids. The DNA of the CDR3 is TGTGCCCGCAGTTTATTTAGGGGCGGGGAGCCCCAGCATTTT. It codes for CARSLFRGGEPQHF.

This clonotype was found many times. The chain employs TRBV20-1 and TRBJ2-1; tentative D call: TRBD2 (5 bases). This CDR3 region has 14 residues. In germline, CDR1 is DFQATT, CDR2 SNEGSKA (reference sequence). The ends were cut back, 3 bases at V and 4 bases at J, with 13 bases in the middle. The CDR3 loop is CSASGDSRYNEQFF. DNA of the CDR3: TGCAGTGCTAGCGGGGATAGTAGGTACAATGAGCAGTTCTTC.

This clonotype was found many times. CDR3 region: CAPMVQSHGYTF. CDR3 DNA: TGTGCCCCTATGGTACAGTCCCATGGCTACACCTTC. V gene TRBV5-4 combines with J gene TRBJ1-2; D is unclear. Trimming removed 10 bases at V and 6 bases at J, with 16 bases between. The V gene's germline CDR1 is SGHNT and CDR2 YYREEE (reference sequence). This CDR3 contains 12 residues.

This clonotype was detected many times. The rearrangement uses TRBV12-3 or TRBV12-4 and TRBJ1-1; D is unclear. Trimming took off 5 bases at V and 7 bases at J, with 14 bases between the two ends. There are 13 residues in the CDR3. CDR3: CASSPPQVLEAFF. As DNA, the CDR3 is TGTGCCAGCAGTCCACCCCAGGTGCTTGAAGCTTTCTTT.

This clonotype was detected many times. This sequence joins TRBV12-3 or TRBV12-4 and TRBJ2-5, with 7 bases fitting TRBD2. The V gene end was trimmed by 3 bases and the J gene end by 4 bases; junction bases not matched to a gene: 8. This CDR3 is built from 15 residues. The CDR3 spells CASSLAGENGETQYF. The CDR3, as DNA: TGTGCCAGCAGTTTGGCGGGGGAGAACGGAGAGACCCAGTACTTC.

This clonotype was recorded once. The chain joins TRBV29-1 to TRBJ1-1; D is ambiguous. The CDR3 is made up of 13 amino acids. With 3 bases removed from V and 1 base from J, the gap between germline ends came to 9 bases. Germline CDR1 is SQVTM and CDR2 is ANQGSEA. In DNA, the CDR3 is TGCAGCGTTGATGGGGAGGCGAACACTGAAGCTTTCTTT. The encoded protein is CSVDGEANTEAFF.

Only a few counts were recorded for this clonotype. As DNA, the CDR3 is TGCAGTCCTGGCGGGGTGTTCGACTATGGCTACACCTTC. Translation: CSPGGVFDYGYTF. The J gene is TRBJ1-2, the V gene TRBV20-1; D gene uncertain. V was clipped by 8 bases and J by 3 bases, with 16 bases between them. Germline lookup yields CDR1 DFQATT and CDR2 SNEGSKA (reference sequence). The CDR3 spans 13 residues.

This clonotype was seen ten or more times. The chain couples TRBV12-3 or TRBV12-4 to TRBJ1-5, with D maybe TRBD1 (5 bases). The CDR3 contains 15 residues. Trimming pared 2 bases from V and 6 bases from J, leaving 14 bases between. CDR3 nucleotide sequence: TGTGCCAGCAGTTTAATGTCGGGGGGGGGTCAGCCCCAGCATTTT. Its protein product is CASSLMSGGGQPQHF.

This clonotype was detected many times. The rearrangement uses TRBV12-3 or TRBV12-4 and TRBJ1-1; D possibly corresponds to TRBD1 (5 bases). The CDR3 contains 13 residues. Trimming cost V 6 bases and J 7 bases, with 15 bases left between them. As DNA, the CDR3 is TGTGCCAGCAGGGGCGACAGACGCTTTGAAGCTTTCTTT. This translates into CASRGDRRFEAFF.

This clonotype has ten or more counts. The J gene is TRBJ2-1, the V gene TRBV29-1, with 8 bases matching TRBD2. Germline V gives CDR1 SQVTM, CDR2 ANQGSEA. Losses at the gene ends were 2 bases for V and 14 bases for J; bases not matched to a gene: 11. The CDR3 length is 13 residues. The CDR3 DNA follows: TGCAGCGTTGAAATCAGGACTAGCCTTCCCAAGTTCTTC. Amino acid sequence: CSVEIRTSLPKFF.

This clonotype has a count of ten or more. In nucleotides, the CDR3 is TGTGCCAGCATCATTAGGGGGGGGAGCTACGAGCAGTACTTC. It yields the protein CASIIRGGSYEQYF. The chain employs TRBV6-1 and TRBJ2-7; TRBD2 might be the D (7 bases). CDR1 is MNHNS, CDR2 SASEGT, per germline. V lost 7 bases and J lost 3, with 16 bases in between. There are 14 residues in the CDR3.

Regarding this clonotype: This may be a read error, as it is one base from a much larger clone. This chain joins TRBV6-5 and TRBJ2-2; D unresolved. This CDR3 has 14 residues. Per the germline V gene, CDR1 is MNHEY and CDR2 is SVGAGI. The CDR3: CACSYGTRAGELFF. The CDR3 bases are TGTGCCTGCAGTTACGGCACAAGGGCCGGGGAGCTGTTTTTT.

In regard to this clonotype: It may be a read error: a sequence one base away is much more abundant. The chain has TRBV29-1 and TRBJ2-1, with TRBD2 matching over 10 bases. The CDR3 sequence is 14 residues long. V was clipped by 4 bases and J by 8 bases; unmatched bases: 8. Germline V lookup: CDR1 SQVTM, CDR2 ANQGSEA. The CDR3 DNA reads as TGCAGCGTTGGTCGTTCAGCGGGGGGGGATGAGCAGTTCTTC. Translated: CSVGRSAGGDEQFF.

The V and J genes are TRBV19 and TRBJ1-2; unclear D gene. The V gene's germline CDR1 is LNHDA and CDR2 SQIVND (reference sequence). Trimming took off 5 bases at V and 2 bases at J, with 18 bases between the two ends. This CDR3 has 16 amino acids. Here the CDR3 reads CASSPSGLPQNYGYTF. CDR3 DNA sequence: TGTGCCAGTAGTCCCTCGGGCCTCCCCCAGAACTATGGCTACACCTTC.

In its sample, this clonotype was seen a few times. This chain links TRBV10-2 with TRBJ2-2; a weak D match, TRBD1 (6 bases). The CDR3 is made up of 13 amino acids. The ends were cut back, 8 bases at V and 3 bases at J, with 10 bases in the middle. Germline V lookup: CDR1 WSHSY, CDR2 SAAADI. CDR3 sequence (DNA): TGCGCCAGCGACAGGTCGGACACCGGGGAGCTGTTTTTT. This translates into CASDRSDTGELFF.

This clonotype was counted only a few times. The chain recombines TRBV12-3 or TRBV12-4 with TRBJ2-5, with D perhaps matching TRBD1 (6 bases). This CDR3 is 14 amino acids long. Trimming cost V 4 bases and J 4 bases, with 13 bases left between them. The CDR3 bases are TGTGCCAGCAGTTGGGGGCCAGGTGGAGAGACCCAGTACTTC. This gives the protein CASSWGPGGETQYF.

This clonotype was counted many times. As DNA, the CDR3 is TGTGCCAGCAGCACCCGAGCGTTGAGGGACGGAGGAACAGATACGCAGTATTTT. Translating it yields CASSTRALRDGGTDTQYF. The genes are TRBV7-2 and TRBJ2-3; D tentatively fits TRBD1 or TRBD2 (5 bases each). V was clipped by 5 bases and J by 3 bases, with 24 bases between them. Germline values: CDR1 SGHTA, CDR2 FQGNSA. The CDR3 is 18 amino acids.

The table lists this clonotype with a few counts. CDR3 DNA sequence: TGTGCCAGCTCACGAGAAACTCCGGGACTAGGTTACGAGCAGTACTTC. It codes for CASSRETPGLGYEQYF. The rearrangement uses TRBV18 and TRBJ2-7; 8 nucleotides match TRBD2. CDR3 size: 16 residues. Germline V lookup: CDR1 KGHSH, CDR2 LQKENI. V dropped 4 bases and J dropped 4; count of bases not matched to a gene: 12.